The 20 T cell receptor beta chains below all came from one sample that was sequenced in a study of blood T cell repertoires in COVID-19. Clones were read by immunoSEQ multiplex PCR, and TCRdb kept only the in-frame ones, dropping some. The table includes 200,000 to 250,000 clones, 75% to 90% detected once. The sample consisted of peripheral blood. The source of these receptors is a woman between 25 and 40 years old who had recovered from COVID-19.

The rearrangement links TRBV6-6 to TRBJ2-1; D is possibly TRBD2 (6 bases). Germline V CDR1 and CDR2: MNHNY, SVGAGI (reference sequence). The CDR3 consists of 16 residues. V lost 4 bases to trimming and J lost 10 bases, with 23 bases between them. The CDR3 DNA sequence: TGTGCCAGCAGTTGGACTACGGCTAGCCAGTCAGGGGAGCAGTTCTTC. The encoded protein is CASSWTTASQSGEQFF.

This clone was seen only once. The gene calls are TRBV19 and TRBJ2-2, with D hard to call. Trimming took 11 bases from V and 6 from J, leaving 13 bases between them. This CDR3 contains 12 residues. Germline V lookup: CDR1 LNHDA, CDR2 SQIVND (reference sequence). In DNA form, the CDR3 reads TGTGCCGCCTATGATTTCGCCGGGGAGCTGTTTTTT. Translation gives CAAYDFAGELFF.

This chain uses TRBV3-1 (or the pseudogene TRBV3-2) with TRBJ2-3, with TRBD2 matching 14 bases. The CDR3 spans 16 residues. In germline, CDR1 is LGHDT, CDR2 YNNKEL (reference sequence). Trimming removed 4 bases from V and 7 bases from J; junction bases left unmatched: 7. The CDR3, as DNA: TGTGCCAGCAGCCCCCGACTAGCGGGGGGGAGTCATACGCAGTATTTT. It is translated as CASSPRLAGGSHTQYF.

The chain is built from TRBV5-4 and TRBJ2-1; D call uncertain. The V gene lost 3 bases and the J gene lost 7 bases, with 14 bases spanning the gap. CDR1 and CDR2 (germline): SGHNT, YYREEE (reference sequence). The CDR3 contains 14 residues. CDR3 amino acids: CASSSTGVGNEQFF. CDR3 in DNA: TGTGCCAGCAGCTCCACGGGTGTAGGTAATGAGCAGTTCTTC.

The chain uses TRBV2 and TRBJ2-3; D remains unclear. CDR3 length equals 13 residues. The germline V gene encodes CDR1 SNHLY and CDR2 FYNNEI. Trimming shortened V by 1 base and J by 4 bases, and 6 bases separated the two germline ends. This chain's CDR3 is CASSEDLADTQYF. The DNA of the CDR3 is TGTGCCAGCAGTGAAGATCTAGCAGATACGCAGTATTTT.

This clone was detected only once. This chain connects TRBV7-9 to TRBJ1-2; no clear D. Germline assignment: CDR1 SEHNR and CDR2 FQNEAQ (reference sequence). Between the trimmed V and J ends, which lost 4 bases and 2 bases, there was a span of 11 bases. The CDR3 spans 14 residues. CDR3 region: CASSSSSFNYGYTF. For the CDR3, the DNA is TGTGCCAGCAGCTCTTCCAGTTTCAACTATGGCTACACCTTC.

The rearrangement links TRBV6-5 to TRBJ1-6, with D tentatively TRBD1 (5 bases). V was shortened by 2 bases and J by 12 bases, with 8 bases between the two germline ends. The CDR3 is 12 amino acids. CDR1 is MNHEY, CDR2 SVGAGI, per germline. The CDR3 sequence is CASSYRGLPLHF. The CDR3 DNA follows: TGTGCCAGCAGTTACAGGGGTTTACCCCTCCACTTT.

The CDR3: CASSLSATGAQEEQYF. The CDR3, as DNA: TGCGCCAGCAGCTTGAGTGCGACAGGGGCGCAGGAGGAGCAGTACTTC. The rearrangement joins TRBV5-1 to TRBJ2-7, with TRBD1 matching 8 bases. Germline lookup yields CDR1 SGHRS and CDR2 YFSETQ. This CDR3 is built from 16 residues. J was trimmed by 7 bases and V by 1 base; bases with no gene match: 13. The whole variable domain, filled in from reference TRBV5-1 and TRBJ2-7, reads KAGVTQTPRYLIKTRGQQVTLSCSPISGHRSVSWYQQTPGQGLQFLFEYFSETQRNKGNFPGRFSGRQFSNSRSEMNVSTLELGDSALYLCASSLSATGAQEEQYFGPGTRLTVT.

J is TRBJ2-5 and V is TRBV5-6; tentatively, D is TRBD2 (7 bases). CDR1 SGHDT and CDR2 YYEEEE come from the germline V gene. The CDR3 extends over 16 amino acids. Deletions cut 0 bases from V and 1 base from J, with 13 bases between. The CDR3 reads CASSLGLRGAQETQYF. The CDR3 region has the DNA TGTGCCAGCAGCTTGGGTCTACGGGGGGCCCAAGAGACCCAGTACTTC.

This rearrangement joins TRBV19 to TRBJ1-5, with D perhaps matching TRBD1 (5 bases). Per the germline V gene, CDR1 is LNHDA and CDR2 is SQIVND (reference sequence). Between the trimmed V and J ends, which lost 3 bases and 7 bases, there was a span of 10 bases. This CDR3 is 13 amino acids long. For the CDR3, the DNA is TGTGCCAGTAGTATCAGGGAGGAACAGCCCCAGCATTTT. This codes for CASSIREEQPQHF.

CDR3 region: CASSLQGRRETQYF. The CDR3 region has the DNA TGTGCCAGTTCATTACAGGGTCGAAGGGAGACCCAGTACTTC. V is TRBV19 and J is TRBJ2-5; D possibly corresponds to TRBD1 (6 bases). The CDR3 loop spans 14 amino acids. V lost 8 bases to trimming and J lost 5 bases, with 18 bases between them. The germline CDR1 and CDR2 sequences are LNHDA and SQIVND (reference sequence).

The CDR3 nucleotides read TGTGCCAGCAGCCTTTTTGCCGGGACAGGGGTTGCGGGCAATCAGCCCCAGCATTTT. It translates to CASSLFAGTGVAGNQPQHF. The chain joins TRBV7-2 to TRBJ1-5; TRBD1 matches 10 bases. The junction had 15 bases not matched to a gene; V was cut back by 5 bases and J by 2 bases. Germline assignment: CDR1 SGHTA and CDR2 FQGNSA. The length of the CDR3 is 19 residues.

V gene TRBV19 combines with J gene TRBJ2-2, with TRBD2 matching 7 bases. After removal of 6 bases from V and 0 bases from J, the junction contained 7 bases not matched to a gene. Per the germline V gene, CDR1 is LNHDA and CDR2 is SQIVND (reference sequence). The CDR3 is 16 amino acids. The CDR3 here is CASRKTGGSNTGELFF. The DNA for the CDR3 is TGTGCCAGTAGAAAGACGGGGGGTTCGAACACCGGGGAGCTGTTTTTT.

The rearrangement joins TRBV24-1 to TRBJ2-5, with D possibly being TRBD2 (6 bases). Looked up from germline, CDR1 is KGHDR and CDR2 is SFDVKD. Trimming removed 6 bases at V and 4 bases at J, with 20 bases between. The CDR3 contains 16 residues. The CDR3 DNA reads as TGTGCCACCAGTCCGGGCGGGGAAGTGATGGGAGAGACCCAGTACTTC. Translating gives CATSPGGEVMGETQYF.

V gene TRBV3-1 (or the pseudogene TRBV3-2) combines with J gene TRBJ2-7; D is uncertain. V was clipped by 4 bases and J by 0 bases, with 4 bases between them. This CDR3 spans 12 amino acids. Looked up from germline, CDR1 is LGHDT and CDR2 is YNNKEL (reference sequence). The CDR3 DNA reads TGTGCCAGCAGCCTTAGCTCCTACGAGCAGTACTTC. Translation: CASSLSSYEQYF.

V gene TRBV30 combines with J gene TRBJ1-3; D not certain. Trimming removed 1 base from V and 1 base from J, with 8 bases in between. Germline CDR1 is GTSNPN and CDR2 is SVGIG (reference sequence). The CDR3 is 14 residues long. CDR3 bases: TGTGCCTGGAGTGGGGTCGGGTCTGGAAACACCATATATTTT. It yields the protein CAWSGVGSGNTIYF.

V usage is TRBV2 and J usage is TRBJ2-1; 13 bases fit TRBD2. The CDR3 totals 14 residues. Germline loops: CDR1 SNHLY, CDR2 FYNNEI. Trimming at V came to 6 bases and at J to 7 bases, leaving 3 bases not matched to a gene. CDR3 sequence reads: CASSLTSGGNEQFF. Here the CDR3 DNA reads TGTGCCAGCAGCTTGACTAGCGGGGGGAATGAGCAGTTCTTC.

CDR3 DNA sequence: TGCGCCAGCAGCCAAGTTAGCCGACAGGGGGAGGGTGAAAAACTGTTTTTT. It is translated as CASSQVSRQGEGEKLFF. This chain connects TRBV4-3 to TRBJ1-4, with TRBD1 matching over 9 bases. In germline, CDR1 is LGHNA, CDR2 YSLEER. V gave up 1 base and J gave up 7 bases; unmatched junction bases: 10. This CDR3 spans 17 amino acids.

The CDR3, as DNA: TGTGCCAGCAGCCCGGACAAAACCTATGGCTACACCTTC. It is translated as CASSPDKTYGYTF. V usage is TRBV6-2 or TRBV6-3 and J usage is TRBJ1-2, with D possibly matching TRBD1 (5 bases). V was shortened by 6 bases and J by 4 bases, with 12 bases between the two germline ends. Germline loops: CDR1 MNHEY, CDR2 SVGEGT. The CDR3 consists of 13 residues.

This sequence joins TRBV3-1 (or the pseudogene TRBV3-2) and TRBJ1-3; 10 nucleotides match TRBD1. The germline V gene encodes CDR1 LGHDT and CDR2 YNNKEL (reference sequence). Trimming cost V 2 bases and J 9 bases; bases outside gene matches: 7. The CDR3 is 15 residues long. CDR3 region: CASSQYRDRGSTIYF. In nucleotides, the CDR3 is TGTGCCAGCAGCCAATACCGGGACAGGGGATCCACCATATATTTT.